This T cell receptor (beta chain) was identified in a study of blood T cell repertoires in COVID-19. For the study at large: Nucleic acid was either cDNA or gDNA, and it came from T cells, B-cell-depleted T cells, or PBMCs.

How the authors handled the data: By means of reference gene primer amplification, nucleated cell counts were estimated. Data came from immunoSEQ multiplex PCR; TCRdb stores just in-frame clones and leaves some out. V and J calls and clone size are as listed in that table; D and trimming were resolved from the DNA. Of 210,000 or so clones listed, 84% are singletons. The CDR3 loop spans 16 amino acids. Germline loops: CDR1 SGHRS, CDR2 YFSETQ. Trimming stripped 4 bases from V and 4 bases from J, with 19 bases between. Seattle researchers signed up patients amid active infection and tracked them longitudinally.

The sample comprised peripheral blood. This receptor was taken from a woman of 80 years or more with COVID-19, enrolled during active disease. V gene TRBV5-1 combines with J gene TRBJ2-3; TRBD2 might be the D (5 bases). CDR3 bases: TGCGCCAGCAGCGTCCTTCAACGAGGGAACGCAGATACGCAGTATTTT. Its translation is CASSVLQRGNADTQYF.